This TCR beta chain was captured in a study of T cell changes during pregnancy in multiple sclerosis. V gave up 0 bases and J gave up 12 bases, with 14 bases separating them. The CDR3 runs 13 residues. Per germline, CDR1 SGHDN and CDR2 FVKESK. Sequencing was performed with immunoSEQ multiplex PCR; in TCRdb, only in-frame clones are kept and a portion is missing. The sample carries approximately 52,000 clones, approximately 92% recorded once. The specimen comprised CD4+ T cells from peripheral blood mononuclear cells, sampled in the second trimester of pregnancy. This chain joins TRBV14 and TRBJ1-1; D is perhaps TRBD1 (5 bases). The sequence was obtained from a female donor in good health, enrolled as a control in a pregnancy study. The CDR3 spells CASSQDWVGAPFF. The CDR3 coding sequence is TGTGCCAGCAGCCAAGATTGGGTAGGGGCGCCTTTCTTT. Variable domain in full (rest from reference TRBV14 and TRBJ1-1): EAGVTQFPSHSVIEKGQTVTLRCDPISGHDNLYWYRRVMGKEIKFLLHFVKESKQDESGMPNNRFLAERTGGTYSTLKVQPAELEDSGVYFCASSQDWVGAPFFGQGTRLTVV.